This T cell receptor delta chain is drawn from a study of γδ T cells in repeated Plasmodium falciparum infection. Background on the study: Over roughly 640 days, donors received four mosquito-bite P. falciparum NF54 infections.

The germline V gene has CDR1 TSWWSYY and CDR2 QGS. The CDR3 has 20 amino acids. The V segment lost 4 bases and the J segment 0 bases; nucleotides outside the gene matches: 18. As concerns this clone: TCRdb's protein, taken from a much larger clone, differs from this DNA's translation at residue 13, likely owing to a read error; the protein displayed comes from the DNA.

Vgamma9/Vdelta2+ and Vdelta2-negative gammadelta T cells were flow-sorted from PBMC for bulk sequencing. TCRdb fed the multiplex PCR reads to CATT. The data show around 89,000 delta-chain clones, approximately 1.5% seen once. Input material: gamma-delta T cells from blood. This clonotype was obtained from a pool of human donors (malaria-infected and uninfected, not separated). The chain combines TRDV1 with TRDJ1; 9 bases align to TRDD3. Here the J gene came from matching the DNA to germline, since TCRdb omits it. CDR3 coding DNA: TGTGCTCTTGGGGGGAGGGGTTCTTTCTGGGGGATTCGTTACACCGATAAACTCATCTTT. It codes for CALGGRGSFWGIRYTDKLIF.